This TCR beta chain was identified in a study of T cells after yellow fever vaccination (dated by TCRdb to the late 2010s). About the study as a whole: The SMART-Seq v4 Ultra Low Input RNA kit was used to prepare libraries from fractions with low cell numbers. Two healthy male donors made up the cohort, one aged 18 to 30 years and the other aged 30 to 40 years. To follow T-cell clones before and after primary and booster YFV17D yellow fever vaccination, bulk TCR alpha and beta repertoires were sequenced over time. Blood was drawn at multiple timepoints before and after primary and secondary immunization, with bulk PBMC replicates and cell subsets isolated.

This clonotype was observed a handful of times. What antigen it recognizes has not been identified. No quality values exist for individual bases; no much larger clone is one base distant. What the study reported, not specific to this receptor: Because abundant contaminating clonotypes from the bulk population could be contained in FACS-sorted repertoires, computational filtering was required. The secondary T-cell response was found to be weaker but faster than the primary response, with a peak reached on day 5 rather than on day 15. A small share of clonotypes was detected in both CD4 and CD8 compartments, with the overlap likely arising from convergent recombination. After the booster, most clones that had expanded after primary vaccination were detected again (approximately 97% of CD4 and roughly nine tenths of CD8), suggesting broad maintenance of memory. Only a couple of donors were included in the study, so the extent to which the findings can be generalized is limited.

TCR cDNA was synthesized by 5'RACE template switching, which introduced a universal primer site and unique molecular identifiers. Priming for cDNA synthesis came from both the TCR alpha and TCR beta constant segments. Two PCR steps were used to amplify libraries, with sample barcodes and sequencing adapters being added in the second step. Libraries were sequenced on Illumina HiSeq 2500 (2x100 bp) or NovaSeq (2x150 bp). Per the original workflow: Reads were demultiplexed and collapsed into UMI consensus sequences with MIGEC, and V(D)J alignment was performed with MiXCR. Vaccine-responding clonotypes were defined with edgeR using replicate PBMC samples, requiring FDR below 0.01 and a log2 fold change above 5 up to day 15. CD4 or CD8 identity was assigned to each bulk clonotype according to whether the clonotype was present at higher abundance in the sequenced CD4 repertoire or the sequenced CD8 repertoire. TCRdb reprocessed the public reads (quality trimming at Q25 with fastp, clone calling with MiXCR) and kept in-frame beta chains. Merged by CDR3 protein, the rows form single entries marked with the most common genes and DNA. Clone size and V and J calls follow TCRdb, not the original study. The sample has a few hundred thousand distinct CDR3 sequences on record, around 7% of them singletons. About 18% of the sample is taken by the ten largest.

The sample's treatment or condition, from its label and the paper: live attenuated yellow fever vaccine strain. Two biological replicates of bulk PBMCs were collected at each blood-draw timepoint. PBMCs were isolated from peripheral blood using a standard Ficoll-Paque protocol. RNA was extracted with TriZol from bulk PBMCs, CD4 and CD8 fractions, and dextramer-positive and dextramer-negative fractions. This TCR derives from a man aged 18 to 35 who received the YFV17D yellow fever vaccine. The sample here was PBMCs, taken about 49 days after the first yellow fever vaccination.

Here is the DNA: TGTGCCAGCAGCGTCAGGGATGAGCAGTTCTTC. Its protein product is CASSVRDEQFF. The chain joins TRBV11-1 to TRBJ2-1; TRBD1 might be the D gene, on 5 matching bases. The cysteine opens and the phenylalanine closes a CDR3 of 11 amino acids. The entry retains the CDR3 DNA only, 33 bases that are in frame from base 1. CDR1 SGHAT and CDR2 FQDESV are derived from the germline V gene (reference sequence). The germline ends are 7 bases apart after V is trimmed by 5 bases and J by 8 bases.